Listed below are T cell receptor beta chains from one sample, sequenced in a study of blood T cell repertoires in COVID-19. Only in-frame clones appear in the TCRdb table, and some are missing; sequencing was by immunoSEQ multiplex PCR. The sample has under 250,000 clones, 75% to 90% seen once. Sequenced: peripheral blood. These receptor sequences come from a woman between 65 and 79 years old with COVID-19, enrolled during active disease. The conserved cysteine and the conserved F or W are not part of the CDR3 here.

TRBJ2-2	TRBV10-3	AISELEYTGELF
TRBJ2-7	TRBV6-2/TRBV6-3	ASSRGRIRSDEQY
TRBJ2-5	TRBV15	ATSRDPGVQETQY
TRBJ2-5	TRBV5-1	ASSFGPLSATQETQY
TRBJ2-1	TRBV27	ASSGTSFREQF
TRBJ2-1	TRBV7-9	ASSLAGGGEQF
TRBJ2-2	TRBV4-1	ASREREGNGELF
TRBJ2-3	TRBV7-9	ASSPGLATDTQY
TRBJ1-1	TRBV9	ASSVGQVTEAF
TRBJ2-1	TRBV5-6	ASSSLGLAGGNYNEQF
TRBJ2-3	TRBV5-1	ASSLSGDTQY
TRBJ1-1	TRBV5-4	ASSSQQGNTEAF
TRBJ2-1	TRBV7-2	ASSTSWTSGSAGEQF
TRBJ1-6	TRBV18	ASSPQGTAKGMNSPLH
TRBJ2-5	TRBV7-3	ASSPIAGIQETQY
TRBJ1-2	TRBV18	ASSPRRTGASVDYGYT
TRBJ1-3	TRBV5-4	ASSLGQGALGNTIY
TRBJ2-7	TRBV19	ASSTEREQY
TRBJ2-7	TRBV7-2	ASSLSTSGTYEQY
TRBJ2-1	TRBV2	ASSGSGRGNEQF
TRBJ1-1	TRBV29-1	SAYSYGAF
TRBJ1-6	TRBV6-5	ASSYGVGDRGNYLH
TRBJ1-6	TRBV9	ASSPPGRVNSPLH
TRBJ2-2	TRBV7-9	ASSLDPSGRKATGELF
TRBJ2-1	TRBV11-2	ASSFGLAGVNEQF
TRBJ1-6	TRBV2	ASKAPRVASPLH
TRBJ2-7	TRBV2	ASSLAAGSYEQY
TRBJ2-5	TRBV9	ASSVNEGAGETQY
TRBJ1-1	TRBV7-2	ASSSMQGNTEAF
TRBJ2-2	TRBV6-6	ASRPGLPGELF
TRBJ1-2	TRBV25-1	ASSEPSVNYGYT
TRBJ2-3	TRBV9	ASRPTGGGSTDTQY
TRBJ2-1	TRBV19	ASRDRGYNEQF
TRBJ1-5	TRBV24-1	ATSDRREEEAQH
TRBJ1-3	TRBV4-3	ASSLTGFGNTIY
TRBJ2-7	TRBV19	ASSKGTSGVTYEQY
TRBJ1-6	TRBV3-1/TRBV3-2	ASSQDAGGYSPLH
TRBJ2-7	TRBV6-2/TRBV6-3	ASSIRRGQGAYEQY
TRBJ1-2	TRBV21-1	ASSKDGQADGYT
TRBJ2-7	TRBV18	ASSPGLADSYEQY